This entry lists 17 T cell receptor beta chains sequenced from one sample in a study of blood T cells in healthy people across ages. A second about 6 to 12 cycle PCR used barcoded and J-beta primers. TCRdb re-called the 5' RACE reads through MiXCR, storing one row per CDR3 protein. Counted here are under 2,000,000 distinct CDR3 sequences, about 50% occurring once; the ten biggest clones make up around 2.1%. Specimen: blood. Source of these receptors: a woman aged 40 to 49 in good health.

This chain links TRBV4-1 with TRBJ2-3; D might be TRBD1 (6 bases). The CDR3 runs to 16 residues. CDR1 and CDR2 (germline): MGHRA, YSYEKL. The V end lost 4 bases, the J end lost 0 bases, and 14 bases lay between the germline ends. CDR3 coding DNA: TGCGCCAGCAGCCTACAGGGACCTCAAAGCACAGATACGCAGTATTTT. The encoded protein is CASSLQGPQSTDTQYF.

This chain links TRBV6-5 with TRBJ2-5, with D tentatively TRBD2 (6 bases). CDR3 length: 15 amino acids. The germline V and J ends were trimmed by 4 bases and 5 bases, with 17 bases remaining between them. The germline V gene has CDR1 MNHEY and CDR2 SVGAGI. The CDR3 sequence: CASSSGWGVLETQYF. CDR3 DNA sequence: TGTGCCAGCAGTTCTGGTTGGGGGGTGTTGGAGACCCAGTACTTC.

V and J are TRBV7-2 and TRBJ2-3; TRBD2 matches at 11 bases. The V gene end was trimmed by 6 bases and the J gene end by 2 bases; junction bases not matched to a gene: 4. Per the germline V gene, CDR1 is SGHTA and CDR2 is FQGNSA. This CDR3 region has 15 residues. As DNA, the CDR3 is TGTGCCAGCAGACTAGCGGGAGCTGTCACAGATACGCAGTATTTT. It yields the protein CASRLAGAVTDTQYF.

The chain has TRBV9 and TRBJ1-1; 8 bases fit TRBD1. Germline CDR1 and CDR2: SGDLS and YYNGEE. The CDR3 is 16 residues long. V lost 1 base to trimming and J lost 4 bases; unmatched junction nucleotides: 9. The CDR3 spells CASSVPRQGSGTEAFF. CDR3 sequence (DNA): TGTGCCAGCAGCGTACCAAGACAGGGGTCGGGCACTGAAGCTTTCTTT. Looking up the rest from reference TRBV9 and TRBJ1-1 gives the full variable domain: DSGVTQTPKHLITATGQRVTLRCSPRSGDLSVYWYQQSLDQGLQFLIQYYNGEERAKGNILERFSAQQFPDLHSELNLSSLELGDSALYFCASSVPRQGSGTEAFFGQGTRLTVV.

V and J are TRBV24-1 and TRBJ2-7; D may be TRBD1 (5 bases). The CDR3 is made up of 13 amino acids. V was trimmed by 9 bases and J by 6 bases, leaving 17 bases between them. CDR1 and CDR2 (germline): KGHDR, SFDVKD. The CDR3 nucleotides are TGTGCCACCTTTCGACAGTCTCCTTCCGAGCAGTACTTC. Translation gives CATFRQSPSEQYF.

The CDR3 sequence: CASSLELLEQFF. The CDR3 DNA sequence: TGTGCCAGCAGCTTAGAACTCCTTGAGCAGTTCTTC. V usage is TRBV13 and J usage is TRBJ2-1; D not certain. V lost 1 base, J lost 9 bases, and 7 bases lay in between. This CDR3 has 12 residues. The germline V gene has CDR1 PRHDT and CDR2 FYEKMQ (reference sequence).

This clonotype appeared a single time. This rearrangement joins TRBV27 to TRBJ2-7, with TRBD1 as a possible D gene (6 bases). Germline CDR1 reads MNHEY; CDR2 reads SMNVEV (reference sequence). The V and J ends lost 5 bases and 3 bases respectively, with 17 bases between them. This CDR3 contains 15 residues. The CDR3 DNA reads TGTGCCAGCAGTGACCAGGGGAGTAGGGGCTACGAGCAGTACTTC. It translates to CASSDQGSRGYEQYF.

Written as DNA, the CDR3 is TGTGCCAGCAGCTTATTCGGGCCTCTGGATGAAAAACTGTTTTTT. This codes for CASSLFGPLDEKLFF. The genes are TRBV7-2 and TRBJ1-4; D is undetermined. The CDR3 is made up of 15 amino acids. Trimming removed 2 bases at V and 6 bases at J, with 13 bases between. CDR1 and CDR2 from the germline V gene are SGHTA and FQGNSA.

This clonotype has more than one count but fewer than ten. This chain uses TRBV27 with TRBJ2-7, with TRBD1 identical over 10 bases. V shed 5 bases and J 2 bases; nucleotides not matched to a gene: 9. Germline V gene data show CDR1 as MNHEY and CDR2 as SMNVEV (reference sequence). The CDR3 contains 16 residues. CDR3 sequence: CASSPSGTGVAYEQYF. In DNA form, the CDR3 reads TGTGCCAGCAGTCCCTCAGGGACAGGGGTTGCCTACGAGCAGTACTTC.

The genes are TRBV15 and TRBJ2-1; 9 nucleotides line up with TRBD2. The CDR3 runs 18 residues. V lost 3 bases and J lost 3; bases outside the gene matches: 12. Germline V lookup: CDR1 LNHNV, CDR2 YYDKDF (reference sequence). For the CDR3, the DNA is TGTGCCACCAGCAGGATGGGGCCGACTAGCGGTCTCTACAATGAGCAGTTCTTC. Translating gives CATSRMGPTSGLYNEQFF.

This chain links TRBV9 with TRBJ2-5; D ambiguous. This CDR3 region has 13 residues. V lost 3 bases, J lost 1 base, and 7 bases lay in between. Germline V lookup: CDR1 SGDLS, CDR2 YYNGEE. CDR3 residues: CASSAVGQETQYF. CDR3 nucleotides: TGTGCCAGCAGCGCCGTGGGCCAAGAGACCCAGTACTTC. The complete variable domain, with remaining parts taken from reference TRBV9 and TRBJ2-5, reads DSGVTQTPKHLITATGQRVTLRCSPRSGDLSVYWYQQSLDQGLQFLIQYYNGEERAKGNILERFSAQQFPDLHSELNLSSLELGDSALYFCASSAVGQETQYFGPGTRLLVL.

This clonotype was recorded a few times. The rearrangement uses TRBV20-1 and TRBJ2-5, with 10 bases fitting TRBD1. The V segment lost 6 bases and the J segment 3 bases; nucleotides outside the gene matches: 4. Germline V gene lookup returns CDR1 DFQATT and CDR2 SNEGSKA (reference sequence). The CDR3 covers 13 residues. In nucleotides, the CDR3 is TGCAGTGCCGCCGGGACAGGGGAAGAGACCCAGTACTTC. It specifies CSAAGTGEETQYF.

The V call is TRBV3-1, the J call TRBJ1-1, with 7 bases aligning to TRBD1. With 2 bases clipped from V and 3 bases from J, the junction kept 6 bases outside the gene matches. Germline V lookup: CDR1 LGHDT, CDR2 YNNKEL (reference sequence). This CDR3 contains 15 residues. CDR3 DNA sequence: TGTGCCAGCAGCCAACTTTCAACAGGGGACACTGAAGCTTTCTTT. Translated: CASSQLSTGDTEAFF.

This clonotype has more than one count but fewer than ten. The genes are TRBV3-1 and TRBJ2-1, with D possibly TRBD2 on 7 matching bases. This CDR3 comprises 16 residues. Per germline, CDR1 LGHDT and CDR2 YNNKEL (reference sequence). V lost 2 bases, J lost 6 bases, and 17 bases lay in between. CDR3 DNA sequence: TGTGCCAGCAGCCAATTCGCGGGGGCGGCCCTCAATGAGCAGTTCTTC. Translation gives CASSQFAGAALNEQFF.

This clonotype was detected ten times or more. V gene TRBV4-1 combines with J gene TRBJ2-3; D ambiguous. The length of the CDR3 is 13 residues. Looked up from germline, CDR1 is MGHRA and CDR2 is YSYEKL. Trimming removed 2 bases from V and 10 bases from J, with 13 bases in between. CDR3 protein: CASSQLLVEPQYF. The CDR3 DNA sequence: TGCGCCAGCAGCCAATTATTGGTAGAACCGCAGTATTTT.

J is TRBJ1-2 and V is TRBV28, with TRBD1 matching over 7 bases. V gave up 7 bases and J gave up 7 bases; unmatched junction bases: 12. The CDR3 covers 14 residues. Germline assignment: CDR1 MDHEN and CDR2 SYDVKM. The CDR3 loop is CASTDVWDRTGYTF. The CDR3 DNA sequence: TGTGCCAGCACCGACGTTTGGGACAGAACTGGCTACACCTTC.

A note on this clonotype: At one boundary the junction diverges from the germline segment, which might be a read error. CDR3 DNA: TGTGCCAGCAGCCCGGGACTAGCCGCAACCTACAATGAGCAGTTCTTC. This sequence encodes CASSPGLAATYNEQFF. The J gene is TRBJ2-1, the V gene TRBV5-1, with 9 bases lining up with TRBD2. The CDR3 has 16 amino acids. Germline CDR1 reads SGHRS; CDR2 reads YFSETQ.